There are a few counts of the clone carrying this T cell receptor (beta chain). As yet, its antigen is unknown. This entry comes from a study of blood T cells in healthy people across ages. Regarding the study as a whole: Strong correlation was found linking TCR beta diversity to naive T cell percentage.

Isolation of PBMCs gave at least 7 million cells per sample. Total RNA amounts of at least 6 micrograms were extracted per sample. The length of the CDR3 is 14 residues. Trimming stripped 3 bases from V and 10 bases from J, with 13 bases between. Together with a sample-barcoded 5' primer, a J-beta primer mix was included in a second PCR lasting about 6 to 12 cycles. Each CDR3 protein is one row after TCRdb ran MiXCR on the 5' RACE reads. The table lists about 1,400,000 distinct CDR3 sequences, around 55% of them singletons. The sample was blood. This chain joins TRBV12-3 or TRBV12-4 and TRBJ1-6, with D maybe TRBD1 (5 bases). The TCR originated in a young man in good health. The CDR3 DNA reads as TGTGCCAGCAGTTTCAGCGGGACGGGGTCACCCCTCCACTTT. This translates into CASSFSGTGSPLHF.